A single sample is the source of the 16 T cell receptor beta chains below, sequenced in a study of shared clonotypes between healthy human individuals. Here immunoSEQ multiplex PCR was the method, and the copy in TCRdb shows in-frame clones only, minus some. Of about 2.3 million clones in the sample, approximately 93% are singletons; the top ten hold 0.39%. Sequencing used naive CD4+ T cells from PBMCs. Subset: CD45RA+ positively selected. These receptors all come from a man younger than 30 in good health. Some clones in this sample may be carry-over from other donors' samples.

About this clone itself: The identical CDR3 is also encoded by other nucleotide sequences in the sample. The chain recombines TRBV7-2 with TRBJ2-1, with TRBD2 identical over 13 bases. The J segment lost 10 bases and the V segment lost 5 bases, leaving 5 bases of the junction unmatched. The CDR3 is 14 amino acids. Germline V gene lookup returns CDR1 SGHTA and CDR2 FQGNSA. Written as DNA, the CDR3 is TGTGCCAGCAGCCTCGGGACTAGCGGGACCGAGCAGTTCTTC. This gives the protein CASSLGTSGTEQFF.

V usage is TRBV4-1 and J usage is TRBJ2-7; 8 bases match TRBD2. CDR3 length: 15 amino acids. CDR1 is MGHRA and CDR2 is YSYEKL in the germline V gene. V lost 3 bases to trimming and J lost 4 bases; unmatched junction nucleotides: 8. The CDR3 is CASSQPRGGRYEQYF. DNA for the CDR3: TGCGCCAGCAGCCAGCCCCGGGGGGGGCGATACGAGCAGTACTTC.

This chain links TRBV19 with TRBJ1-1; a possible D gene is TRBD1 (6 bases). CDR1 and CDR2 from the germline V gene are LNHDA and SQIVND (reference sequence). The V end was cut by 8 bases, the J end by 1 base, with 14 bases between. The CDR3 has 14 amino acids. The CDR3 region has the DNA TGTGCCAGTCACCCACAGGGCCCGAACACTGAAGCTTTCTTT. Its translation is CASHPQGPNTEAFF.

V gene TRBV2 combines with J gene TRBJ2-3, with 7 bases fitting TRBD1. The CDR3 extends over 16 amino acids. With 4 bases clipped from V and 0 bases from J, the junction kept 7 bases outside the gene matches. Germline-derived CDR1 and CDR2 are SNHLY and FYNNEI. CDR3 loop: CASSGAPGQSTDTQYF. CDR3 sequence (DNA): TGTGCCAGCAGTGGGGCCCCGGGACAGAGCACAGATACGCAGTATTTT.

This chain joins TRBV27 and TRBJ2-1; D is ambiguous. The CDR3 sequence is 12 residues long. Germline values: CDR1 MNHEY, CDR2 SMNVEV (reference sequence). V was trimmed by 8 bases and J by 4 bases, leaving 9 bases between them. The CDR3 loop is CASHSLYNEQFF. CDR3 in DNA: TGTGCCAGCCACAGCCTATACAATGAGCAGTTCTTC.

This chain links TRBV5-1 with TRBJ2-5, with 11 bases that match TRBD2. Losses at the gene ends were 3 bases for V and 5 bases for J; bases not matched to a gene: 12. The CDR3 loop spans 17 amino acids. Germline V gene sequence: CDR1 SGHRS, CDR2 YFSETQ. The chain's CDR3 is CASSYGTSGPKRETQYF. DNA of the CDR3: TGCGCCAGCAGCTACGGGACTAGCGGACCCAAACGGGAGACCCAGTACTTC. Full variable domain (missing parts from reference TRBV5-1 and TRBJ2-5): KAGVTQTPRYLIKTRGQQVTLSCSPISGHRSVSWYQQTPGQGLQFLFEYFSETQRNKGNFPGRFSGRQFSNSRSEMNVSTLELGDSALYLCASSYGTSGPKRETQYFGPGTRLLVL.

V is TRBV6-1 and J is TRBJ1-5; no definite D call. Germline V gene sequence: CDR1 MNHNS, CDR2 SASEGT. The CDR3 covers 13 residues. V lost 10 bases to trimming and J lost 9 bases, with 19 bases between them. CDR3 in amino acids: CATVDGPVTPQHF. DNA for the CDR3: TGTGCCACCGTGGACGGGCCGGTGACGCCCCAGCATTTT.

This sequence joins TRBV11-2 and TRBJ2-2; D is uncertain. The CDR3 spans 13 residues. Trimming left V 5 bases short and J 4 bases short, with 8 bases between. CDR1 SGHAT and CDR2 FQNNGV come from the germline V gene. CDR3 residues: CASSKASTGELFF. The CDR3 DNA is TGTGCCAGCAGCAAAGCTAGCACCGGGGAGCTGTTTTTT.

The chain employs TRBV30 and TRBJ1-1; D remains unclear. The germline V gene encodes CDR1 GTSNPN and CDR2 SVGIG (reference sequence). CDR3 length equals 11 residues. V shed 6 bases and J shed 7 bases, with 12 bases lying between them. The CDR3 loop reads CACTGGVEAFF. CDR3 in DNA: TGTGCCTGTACGGGAGGCGTTGAAGCTTTCTTT.

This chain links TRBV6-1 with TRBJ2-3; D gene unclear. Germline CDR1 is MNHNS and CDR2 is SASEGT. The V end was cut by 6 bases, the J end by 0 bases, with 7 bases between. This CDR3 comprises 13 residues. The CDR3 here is CASRVPSTDTQYF. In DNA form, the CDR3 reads TGTGCCAGCAGAGTACCTAGCACAGATACGCAGTATTTT.

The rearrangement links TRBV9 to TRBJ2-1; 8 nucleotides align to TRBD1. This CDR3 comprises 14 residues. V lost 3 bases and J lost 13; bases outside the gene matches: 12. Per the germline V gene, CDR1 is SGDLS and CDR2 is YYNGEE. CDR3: CASSAHGGQGIQFF. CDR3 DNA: TGTGCCAGCAGCGCCCATGGCGGACAGGGTATACAGTTCTTC.

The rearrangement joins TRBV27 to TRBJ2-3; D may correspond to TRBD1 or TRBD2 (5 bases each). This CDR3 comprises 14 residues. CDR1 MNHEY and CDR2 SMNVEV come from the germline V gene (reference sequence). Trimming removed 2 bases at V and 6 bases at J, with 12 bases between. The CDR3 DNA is TGTGCCAGCAGTTTAGGGACCCTTCCGGATACGCAGTATTTT. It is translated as CASSLGTLPDTQYF.

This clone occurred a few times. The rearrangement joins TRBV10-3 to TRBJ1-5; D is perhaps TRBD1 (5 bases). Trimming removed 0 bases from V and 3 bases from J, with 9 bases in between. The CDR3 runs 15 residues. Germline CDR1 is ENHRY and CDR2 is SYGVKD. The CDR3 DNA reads TGTGCCATCAGTGAGTCGGGACCGCTCAATCAGCCCCAGCATTTT. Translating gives CAISESGPLNQPQHF.

CDR3 amino acids: CASSFTRAVDTQYF. The CDR3 nucleotides read TGTGCCAGCAGCTTCACCAGGGCGGTAGATACGCAGTATTTT. The J gene is TRBJ2-3, the V gene TRBV11-2; D may be TRBD1 (5 bases). In germline, CDR1 is SGHAT, CDR2 FQNNGV. V was shortened by 3 bases and J by 5 bases, with 12 bases between the two germline ends. The CDR3 contains 14 residues.

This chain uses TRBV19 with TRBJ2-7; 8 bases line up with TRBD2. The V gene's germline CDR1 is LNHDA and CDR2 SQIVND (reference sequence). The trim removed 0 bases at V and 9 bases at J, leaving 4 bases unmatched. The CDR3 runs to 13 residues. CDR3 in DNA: TGTGCCAGTAGTATAGAACTAGCGGCTCCGCAGTACTTC. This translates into CASSIELAAPQYF.

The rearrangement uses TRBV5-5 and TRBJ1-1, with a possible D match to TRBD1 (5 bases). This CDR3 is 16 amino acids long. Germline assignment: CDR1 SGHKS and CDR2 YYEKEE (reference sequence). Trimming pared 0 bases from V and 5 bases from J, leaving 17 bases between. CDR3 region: CASSLGAGGRGTEAFF. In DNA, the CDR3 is TGTGCCAGCAGCTTGGGGGCTGGGGGAAGAGGGACTGAAGCTTTCTTT.